This T cell receptor (beta chain) comes out of a study of post-analysis software for immune sequencing data. Study context: Secondary progressive, relapsing-remitting and progressive-relapsing multiple sclerosis were among the included disease courses. Study-wide results and limits: Multiple sclerosis patients had significantly lower normalized Chao1 diversity than controls. The study found TRBV5-6, TRBV5-1 and TRBV20-1 among four to six TRBV segments more frequent in patients than controls.

This clonotype was seen at least ten times. What it binds is unknown. V lost 3 bases, J lost 9 bases, and 13 bases lay in between. CDR3 length: 14 amino acids. Germline V gene data show CDR1 as SGHRS and CDR2 as YFSETQ. TCR beta libraries were prepared from cDNA with unique molecular identifiers. TCRdb re-called the PCR reads through MiXCR, storing one row per CDR3 protein. Of approximately 250,000 distinct CDR3 sequences detected, 35% to 45% appear once; the ten largest clones hold around 4.7%. This chain connects TRBV5-1 to TRBJ1-6; a weak D match, TRBD1 (6 bases). The TCR originated in a girl between 10 and 17 years old with multiple sclerosis. The sequencing input was blood. The CDR3 DNA is TGCGCCAGCAGCTCTGGGACAACGGGTTCACCCCTCCACTTT. As protein: CASSSGTTGSPLHF.